The clone carrying this TCR beta chain showed up just a few times. The record originates from a study of neoadjuvant anti-PD-1 for oral cavity cancer. Here immunoSEQ multiplex PCR was the method, and the copy in TCRdb shows in-frame clones only, minus some. The data show 7,000 to 8,500 clones, 50% to 70% seen once. With V trimmed by 6 bases and J by 7 bases, 5 bases remained unmatched. The CDR3 has 13 residues. Germline V gene lookup returns CDR1 KGHSY and CDR2 FQNENV. The rearrangement links TRBV16 to TRBJ1-5; 8 bases map to TRBD1. This receptor was taken from a person aged 35-80 years with oral cavity squamous cell carcinoma. The sample in question was tumor tissue, obtained before nivolumab (anti-PD-1) treatment. The CDR3, as DNA: TGTGCCAGCAGTTCCGACAGGGGACAGCCCCAGCATTTT. This translates into CASSSDRGQPQHF.